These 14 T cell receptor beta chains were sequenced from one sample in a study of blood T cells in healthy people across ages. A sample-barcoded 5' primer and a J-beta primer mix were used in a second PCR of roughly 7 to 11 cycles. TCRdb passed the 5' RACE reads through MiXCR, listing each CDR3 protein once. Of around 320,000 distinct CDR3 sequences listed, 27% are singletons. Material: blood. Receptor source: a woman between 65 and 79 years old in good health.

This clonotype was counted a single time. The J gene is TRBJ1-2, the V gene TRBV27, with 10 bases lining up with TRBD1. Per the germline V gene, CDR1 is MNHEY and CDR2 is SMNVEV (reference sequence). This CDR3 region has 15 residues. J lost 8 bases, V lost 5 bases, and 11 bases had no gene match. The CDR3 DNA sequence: TGTGCCAGCAGTGGATTAAGACAGGGGGCTGTGGGCTACACCTTC. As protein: CASSGLRQGAVGYTF.

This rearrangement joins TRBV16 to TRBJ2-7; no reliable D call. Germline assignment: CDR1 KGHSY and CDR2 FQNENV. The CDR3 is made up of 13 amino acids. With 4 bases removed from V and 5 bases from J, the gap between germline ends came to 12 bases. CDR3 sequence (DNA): TGTGCCAGCAGCCTTGAAGGGCCCAACGAGCAGTACTTC. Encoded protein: CASSLEGPNEQYF.

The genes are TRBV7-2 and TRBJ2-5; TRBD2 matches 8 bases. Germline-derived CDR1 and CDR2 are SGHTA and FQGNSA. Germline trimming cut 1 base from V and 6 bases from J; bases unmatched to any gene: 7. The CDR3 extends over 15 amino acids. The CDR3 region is CASSLDLAGGKTQYF. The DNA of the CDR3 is TGTGCCAGCAGCTTAGATTTGGCGGGAGGCAAGACCCAGTACTTC.

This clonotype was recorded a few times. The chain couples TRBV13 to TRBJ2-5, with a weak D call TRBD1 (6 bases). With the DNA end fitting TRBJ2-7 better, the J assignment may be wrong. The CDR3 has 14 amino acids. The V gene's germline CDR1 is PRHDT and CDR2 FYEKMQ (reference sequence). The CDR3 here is CASSSGARFNEQYF. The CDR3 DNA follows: TGTGCCAGCAGCTCAGGGGCGCGATTCAACGAGCAGTACTTC.

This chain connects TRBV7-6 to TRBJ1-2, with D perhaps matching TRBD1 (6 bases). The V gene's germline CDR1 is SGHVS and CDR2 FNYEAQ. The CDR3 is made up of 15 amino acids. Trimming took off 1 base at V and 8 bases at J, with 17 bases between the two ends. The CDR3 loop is CASSLGARGVLGYTF. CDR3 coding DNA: TGTGCCAGCAGCTTAGGTGCCAGGGGAGTTTTGGGCTACACCTTC. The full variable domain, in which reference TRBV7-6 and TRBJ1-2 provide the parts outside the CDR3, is GAGVSQSPRYKVTKRGQDVALRCDPISGHVSLYWYRQALGQGPEFLTYFNYEAQQDKSGLPNDRFSAERPEGSISTLTIQRTEQRDSAMYRCASSLGARGVLGYTFGSGTRLTVV.

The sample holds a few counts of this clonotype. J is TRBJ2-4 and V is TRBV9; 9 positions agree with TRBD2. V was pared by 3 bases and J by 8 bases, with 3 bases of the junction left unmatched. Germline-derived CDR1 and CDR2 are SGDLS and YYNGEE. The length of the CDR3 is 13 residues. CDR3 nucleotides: TGTGCCAGCAGCGGGGGACTAGCAGACATTCAGTACTTC. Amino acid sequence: CASSGGLADIQYF.

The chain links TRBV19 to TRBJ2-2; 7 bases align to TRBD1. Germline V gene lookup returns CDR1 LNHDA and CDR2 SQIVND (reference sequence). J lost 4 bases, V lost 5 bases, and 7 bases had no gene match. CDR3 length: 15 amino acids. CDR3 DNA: TGTGCCAGTAGTTCCCCGGGACAGCTCACCGGGGAGCTGTTTTTT. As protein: CASSSPGQLTGELFF. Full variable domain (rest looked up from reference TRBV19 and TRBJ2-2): DGGITQSPKYLFRKEGQNVTLSCEQNLNHDAMYWYRQDPGQGLRLIYYSQIVNDFQKGDIAEGYSVSREKKESFPLTVTSAQKNPTAFYLCASSSPGQLTGELFFGEGSRLTVL.

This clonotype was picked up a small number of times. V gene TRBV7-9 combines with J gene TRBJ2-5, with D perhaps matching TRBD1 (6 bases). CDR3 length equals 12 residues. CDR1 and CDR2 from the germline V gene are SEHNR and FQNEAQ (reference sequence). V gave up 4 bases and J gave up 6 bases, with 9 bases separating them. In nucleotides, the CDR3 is TGTGCCAGCAGCTCCGGACAGAAGACCCAGTACTTC. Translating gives CASSSGQKTQYF. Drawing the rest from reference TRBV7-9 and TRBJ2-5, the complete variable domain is DTGVSQNPRHKITKRGQNVTFRCDPISEHNRLYWYRQTLGQGPEFLTYFQNEAQLEKSRLLSDRFSAERPKGSFSTLEIQRTEQGDSAMYLCASSSGQKTQYFGPGTRLLVL.

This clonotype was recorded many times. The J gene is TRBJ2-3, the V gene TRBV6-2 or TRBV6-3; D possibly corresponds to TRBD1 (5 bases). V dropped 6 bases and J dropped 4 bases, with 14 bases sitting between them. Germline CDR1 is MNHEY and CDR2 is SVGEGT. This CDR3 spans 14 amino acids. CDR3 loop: CASSLQVVPDTQYF. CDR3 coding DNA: TGTGCCAGCAGCCTACAGGTGGTCCCAGATACGCAGTATTTT.

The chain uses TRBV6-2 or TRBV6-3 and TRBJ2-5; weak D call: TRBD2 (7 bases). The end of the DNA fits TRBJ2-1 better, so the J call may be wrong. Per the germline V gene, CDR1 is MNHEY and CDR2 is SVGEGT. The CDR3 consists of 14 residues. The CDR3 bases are TGTGCCAGCAGGCGAAGAGGCGGGGGCTATGAGCAGTTCTTC. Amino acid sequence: CASRRRGGGYEQFF.

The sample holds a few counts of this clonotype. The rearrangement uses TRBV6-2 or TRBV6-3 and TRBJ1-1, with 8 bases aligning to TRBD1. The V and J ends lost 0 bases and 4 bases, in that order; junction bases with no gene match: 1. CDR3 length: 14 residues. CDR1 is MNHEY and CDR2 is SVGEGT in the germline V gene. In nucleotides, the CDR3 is TGTGCCAGCAGTTACTCGGGACAGGTCACTGAAGCTTTCTTT. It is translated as CASSYSGQVTEAFF.

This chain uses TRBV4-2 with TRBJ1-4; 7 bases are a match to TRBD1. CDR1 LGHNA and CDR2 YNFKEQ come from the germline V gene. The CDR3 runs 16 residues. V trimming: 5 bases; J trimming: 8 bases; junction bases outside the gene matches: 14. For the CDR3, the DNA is TGTGCCAGCAGCGTCGGGAGGGGGCAGACAGGAGAAAAACTGTTTTTT. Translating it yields CASSVGRGQTGEKLFF.

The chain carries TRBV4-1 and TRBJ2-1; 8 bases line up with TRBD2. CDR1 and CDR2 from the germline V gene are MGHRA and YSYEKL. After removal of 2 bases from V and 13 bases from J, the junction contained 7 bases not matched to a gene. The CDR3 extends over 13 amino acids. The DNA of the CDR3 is TGCGCCAGCAGCCAATCGGTCGCGGGAGGTCAGTTCTTC. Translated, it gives CASSQSVAGGQFF.

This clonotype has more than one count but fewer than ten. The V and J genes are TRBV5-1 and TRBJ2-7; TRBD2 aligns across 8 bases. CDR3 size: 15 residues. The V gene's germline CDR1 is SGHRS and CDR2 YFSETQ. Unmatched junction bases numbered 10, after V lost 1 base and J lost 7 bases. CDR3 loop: CASSLLSGDLREQYF. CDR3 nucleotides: TGCGCCAGCAGCTTGCTTAGCGGGGACTTGAGAGAGCAGTACTTC. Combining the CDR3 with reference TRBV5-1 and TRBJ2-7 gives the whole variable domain KAGVTQTPRYLIKTRGQQVTLSCSPISGHRSVSWYQQTPGQGLQFLFEYFSETQRNKGNFPGRFSGRQFSNSRSEMNVSTLELGDSALYLCASSLLSGDLREQYFGPGTRLTVT.